These 14 T cell receptor beta chains came from one sample sequenced in a study of blood T cell repertoires in COVID-19 (dated by TCRdb to between 2020 and 2021). Libraries were prepared through the immunoSEQ multiplex PCR assay. Here the immuneACCESS table is served through TCRdb, limited to in-frame sequences with V and J called. Missing clones are a known gap in these copies; in checked studies unresolved V genes cover under half, and the rest lacks a known reason. The sample records almost 300,000 clones, around nine tenths of which are singletons. In total, the top ten clones hold 1% to 1.5% of the sample. The source material was peripheral blood. Receptors originate from a man in his 70s with acute or convalescent COVID-19.

With respect to this clone: This likely comes from a read error, as the CDR3 has no conserved phenylalanine or tryptophan at its end. The DNA is omitted, as the CDR3 cannot be located on it reliably, and the CDR3 follows TCRdb's listing. The chain uses TRBV5-6 and TRBJ2-7; TRBD2, the D gene given by the table, was not confirmed from the DNA. The germline V gene has CDR1 SGHDT and CDR2 YYEEEE. A total of 14 residues make up the CDR3, ends included. The CDR3 here is CASSLAGASGSLNL.

The chain employs TRBV7-9 and TRBJ2-7; 8 nucleotides line up with TRBD1. CDR1 is SEHNR, CDR2 FQNEAQ, per germline (reference sequence). V shed 4 bases, J shed 2 bases, and the junction held 13 bases outside the gene matches. The CDR3 runs to 17 residues. CDR3 residues: CASSSDRVRLTAYEQYF. DNA of the CDR3: TGTGCCAGCAGCTCGGACAGGGTGAGATTAACCGCCTACGAGCAGTACTTC. The full variable domain, rest sourced from reference TRBV7-9 and TRBJ2-7, is DTGVSQNPRHKITKRGQNVTFRCDPISEHNRLYWYRQTLGQGPEFLTYFQNEAQLEKSRLLSDRFSAERPKGSFSTLEIQRTEQGDSAMYLCASSSDRVRLTAYEQYFGPGTRLTVT.

The sample holds a few counts of this clone. The J gene is TRBJ2-3, the V gene TRBV28; TRBD1 matches 12 bases. Germline lookup yields CDR1 MDHEN and CDR2 SYDVKM. The J segment lost 4 bases and the V segment lost 3 bases, leaving 5 bases of the junction unmatched. This CDR3 has 16 amino acids. The CDR3 sequence is CASSFPGQGASDTQYF. For the CDR3, the DNA is TGTGCCAGCAGTTTCCCGGGACAGGGGGCGTCAGATACGCAGTATTTT.

The chain couples TRBV28 to TRBJ1-6; 9 positions agree with TRBD1. The germline gives CDR1 MDHEN, CDR2 SYDVKM. The CDR3 sequence is 14 residues long. J gave up 14 bases and V 7 bases, and 12 bases lay outside the gene matches. CDR3 region: CASTLGTGLGALHF. In DNA, the CDR3 is TGTGCCAGCACCCTCGGGACAGGGCTTGGGGCCCTCCACTTT.

This chain links TRBV11-3 with TRBJ2-3, with TRBD2 matching 12 bases. This CDR3 spans 16 amino acids. Germline V gene data show CDR1 as SGHNT and CDR2 as YENEEA. V shed 5 bases and J 4 bases; nucleotides not matched to a gene: 7. The CDR3 loop reads CASSRGGLAGSDTQYF. The DNA of the CDR3 is TGTGCCAGCAGCCGGGGAGGACTAGCGGGGTCAGATACGCAGTATTTT. The variable domain in full, with the rest retrieved from reference TRBV11-3 and TRBJ2-3, is EAGVVQSPRYKIIEKKQPVAFWCNPISGHNTLYWYLQNLGQGPELLIRYENEEAVDDSQLPKDRFSAERLKGVDSTLKIQPAELGDSAVYLCASSRGGLAGSDTQYFGPGTRLTVL.

This chain joins TRBV28 and TRBJ2-5, with 7 bases lining up with TRBD2. The trim removed 3 bases at V and 2 bases at J, leaving 6 bases unmatched. Germline lookup yields CDR1 MDHEN and CDR2 SYDVKM. CDR3 length: 15 residues. In nucleotides, the CDR3 is TGTGCCAGCAGTTTTCTGGCAGCGGGACAAGAGACCCAGTACTTC. Translating gives CASSFLAAGQETQYF.

The chain uses TRBV6-2 or TRBV6-3 and TRBJ1-1; D gene ambiguous. The V gene's germline CDR1 is MNHEY and CDR2 SVGEGT. This CDR3 comprises 13 residues. The V end was cut by 6 bases, the J end by 1 base, with 9 bases between. The CDR3 nucleotides read TGTGCCAGCAGCAGCCAACCGAACACTGAAGCTTTCTTT. Its translation: CASSSQPNTEAFF.

The chain is built from TRBV5-1 and TRBJ1-3, with 7 bases lining up with TRBD1. Germline CDR1 SGHRS, CDR2 YFSETQ. This CDR3 has 15 amino acids. Trimming at V came to 4 bases and at J to 4 bases, leaving 8 bases not matched to a gene. The CDR3 DNA is TGCGCCAGCAGCCTTGTTACAGGGGACGGAAACACCATATATTTT. This codes for CASSLVTGDGNTIYF.

A single count supports this clone. This chain joins TRBV2 and TRBJ2-1; tentative D call: TRBD2 (7 bases). The germline CDR1 and CDR2 sequences are SNHLY and FYNNEI. V dropped 5 bases and J dropped 0 bases, with 11 bases sitting between them. The length of the CDR3 is 15 residues. The chain's CDR3 is CASSRGGSSYNEQFF. For the CDR3, the DNA is TGTGCCAGCAGTAGGGGGGGGAGCTCCTACAATGAGCAGTTCTTC.

V and J are TRBV2 and TRBJ2-5, with D perhaps TRBD2 (7 bases). Trimming left V 4 bases short and J 5 bases short, with 20 bases between. Germline V lookup: CDR1 SNHLY, CDR2 FYNNEI. This CDR3 contains 16 residues. The CDR3 DNA reads TGTGCCAGCAGTGGAAAGTCGGGGGGCATGCGGGAGACCCAGTACTTC. Translating gives CASSGKSGGMRETQYF.

This chain connects TRBV28 to TRBJ1-2; D uncertain. The V end lost 5 bases, the J end lost 7 bases, and 11 bases lay between the germline ends. The CDR3 extends over 12 amino acids. CDR1 is MDHEN, CDR2 SYDVKM, per germline. The CDR3 DNA sequence: TGTGCCAGCAGTCTTCGACGGGGTGGCTACACCTTC. This codes for CASSLRRGGYTF.

The rearrangement joins TRBV5-6 to TRBJ1-6, with 7 nucleotides matching TRBD1. From germline, CDR1 is SGHDT and CDR2 YYEEEE. The CDR3 has 14 residues. J gave up 9 bases and V 5 bases, and 8 bases lay outside the gene matches. CDR3 in DNA: TGTGCCAGCAGTACCGGGACAGCTACTTCACCCCTCCACTTT. Amino acid sequence: CASSTGTATSPLHF.

The chain employs TRBV2 and TRBJ1-1; a possible D gene is TRBD1 (5 bases). The CDR3 has 12 amino acids. Germline V lookup: CDR1 SNHLY, CDR2 FYNNEI. The germline V and J ends were trimmed by 6 bases and 0 bases, with 5 bases remaining between them. For the CDR3, the DNA is TGTGCCAGCAGGGGGCTGAACACTGAAGCTTTCTTT. This codes for CASRGLNTEAFF.

This chain links TRBV6-2 or TRBV6-3 with TRBJ2-1; tentatively, D is TRBD2 (5 bases). Germline-derived CDR1 and CDR2 are MNHEY and SVGEGT. The V end lost 2 bases, the J end lost 5 bases, and 16 bases lay between the germline ends. The CDR3 contains 16 residues. DNA for the CDR3: TGTGCCAGCAGTTACGAGACTTTAGCGAACCACAATGAGCAGTTCTTC. As protein: CASSYETLANHNEQFF.